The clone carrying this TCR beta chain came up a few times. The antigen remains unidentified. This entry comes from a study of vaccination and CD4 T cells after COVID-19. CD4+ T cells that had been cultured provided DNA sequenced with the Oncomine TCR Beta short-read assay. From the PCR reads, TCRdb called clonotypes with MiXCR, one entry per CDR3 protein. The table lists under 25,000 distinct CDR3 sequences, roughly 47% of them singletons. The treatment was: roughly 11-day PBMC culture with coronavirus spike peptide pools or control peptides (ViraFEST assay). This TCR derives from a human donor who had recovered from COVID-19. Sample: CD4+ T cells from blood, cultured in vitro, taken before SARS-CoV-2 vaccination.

CDR3 protein: CSARGTGGFGTEAFF. In nucleotides, the CDR3 is TGCAGTGCTAGAGGGACAGGGGGCTTTGGCACTGAAGCTTTCTTT. This chain connects TRBV20-1 to TRBJ1-1, with TRBD1 identical over 11 bases. The CDR3 consists of 15 residues. Germline-derived CDR1 and CDR2 are DFQATT and SNEGSKA (reference sequence). Trimming cost V 1 base and J 4 bases; bases outside gene matches: 5.